One T cell receptor (beta chain) is described in this entry. The antigen is unknown. This sample is drawn from a study of early stage breast cancer tumors. The wider study: Of 15 to 20 invasive breast tumors, about twelve were hormone receptor-positive, HER2-negative. Average read coverage per sample was 7.5 to 10-fold.

The V end was cut by 5 bases, the J end by 0 bases, with 14 bases between. The CDR3 sequence is 16 residues long. Germline CDR1 and CDR2: SGHAT and FQNNGV. Overall study results and limits: Enriched TCRB sequences shared across patients were mostly commonly generated sequences. Tumor and normal breast were distinguished via blood comparison in most of the 16 patients.

Assay used: immunoSEQ multiplex PCR; TCRdb lists only in-frame clones, some missing. The data show more than 55,000 clones, with over 65% seen just once and less than 4% held by the top ten. The gene calls are TRBV11-2 and TRBJ2-1; D is ambiguous. Material for sequencing was blood. The sequence derives from a person in their twenties or thirties with breast cancer. CDR3 in DNA: TGTGCCAGCAGCCCCGGATACATGATCTCCTACAATGAGCAGTTCTTC. This translates into CASSPGYMISYNEQFF. Supplemented by reference TRBV11-2 and TRBJ2-1, the full variable domain reads EAGVAQSPRYKIIEKRQSVAFWCNPISGHATLYWYQQILGQGPKLLIQFQNNGVVDDSQLPKDRFSAERLKGVDSTLKIQPAKLEDSAVYLCASSPGYMISYNEQFFGPGTRLTVL.